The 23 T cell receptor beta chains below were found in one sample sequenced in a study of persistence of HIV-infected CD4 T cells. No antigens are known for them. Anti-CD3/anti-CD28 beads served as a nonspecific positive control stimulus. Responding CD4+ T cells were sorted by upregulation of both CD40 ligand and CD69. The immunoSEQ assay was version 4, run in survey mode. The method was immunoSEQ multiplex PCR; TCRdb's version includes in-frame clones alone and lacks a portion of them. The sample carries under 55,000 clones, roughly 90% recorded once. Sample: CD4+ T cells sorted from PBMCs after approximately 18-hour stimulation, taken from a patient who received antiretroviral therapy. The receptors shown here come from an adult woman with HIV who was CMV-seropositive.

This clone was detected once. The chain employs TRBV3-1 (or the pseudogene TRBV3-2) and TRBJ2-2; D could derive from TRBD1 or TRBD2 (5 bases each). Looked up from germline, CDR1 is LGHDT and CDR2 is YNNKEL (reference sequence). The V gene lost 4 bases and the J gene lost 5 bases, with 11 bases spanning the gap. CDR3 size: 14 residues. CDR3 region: CASSRRGGTGELFF. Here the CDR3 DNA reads TGTGCCAGCAGCCGCCGTGGGGGTACCGGGGAGCTGTTTTTT.

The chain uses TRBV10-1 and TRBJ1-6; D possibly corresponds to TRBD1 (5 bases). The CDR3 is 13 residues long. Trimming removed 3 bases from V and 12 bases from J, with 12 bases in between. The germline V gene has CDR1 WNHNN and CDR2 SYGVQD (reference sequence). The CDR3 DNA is TGCGCCAGCAGTGATGGGCAGGGAGTACCCCTCCACTTT. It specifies CASSDGQGVPLHF.

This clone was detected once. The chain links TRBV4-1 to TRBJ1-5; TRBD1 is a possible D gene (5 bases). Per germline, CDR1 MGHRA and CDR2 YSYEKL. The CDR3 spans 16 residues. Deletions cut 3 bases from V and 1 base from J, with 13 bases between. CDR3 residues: CASSHRRGESNQPQHF. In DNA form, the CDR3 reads TGCGCCAGCAGCCATAGGAGGGGCGAAAGCAATCAGCCCCAGCATTTT.

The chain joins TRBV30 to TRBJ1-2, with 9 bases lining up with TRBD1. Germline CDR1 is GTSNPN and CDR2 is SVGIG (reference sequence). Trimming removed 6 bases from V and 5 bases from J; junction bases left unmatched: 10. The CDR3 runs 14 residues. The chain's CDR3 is CACKGDRDGYGYTF. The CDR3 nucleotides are TGTGCCTGCAAGGGGGACAGGGATGGGTATGGCTACACCTTC. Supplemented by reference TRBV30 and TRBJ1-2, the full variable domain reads SQTIHQWPATLVQPVGSPLSLECTVEGTSNPNLYWYRQAAGRGLQLLFYSVGIGQISSEVPQNLSASRPQDRQFILSSKKLLLSDSGFYLCACKGDRDGYGYTFGSGTRLTVV.

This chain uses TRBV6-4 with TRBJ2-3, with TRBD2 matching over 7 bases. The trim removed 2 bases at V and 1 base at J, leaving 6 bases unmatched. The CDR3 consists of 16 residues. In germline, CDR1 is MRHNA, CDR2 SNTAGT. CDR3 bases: TGTGCCAGCAGTGACCTGGTGGCGGGGGGCACAGATACGCAGTATTTT. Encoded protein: CASSDLVAGGTDTQYF.

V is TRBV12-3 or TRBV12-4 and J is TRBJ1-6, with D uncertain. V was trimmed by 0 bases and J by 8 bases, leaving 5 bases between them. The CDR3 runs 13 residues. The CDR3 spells CASSLAGDSPLHF. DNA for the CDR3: TGTGCCAGCAGTTTAGCGGGAGATTCACCCCTCCACTTT.

CDR3 in DNA: TGTGCCACCAGTGACACACTAAGGGATGAGCAGTTCTTC. This codes for CATSDTLRDEQFF. The chain links TRBV24-1 to TRBJ2-1, with D unresolved. This CDR3 comprises 13 residues. The V and J ends lost 4 bases and 8 bases respectively, with 11 bases between them. Per the germline V gene, CDR1 is KGHDR and CDR2 is SFDVKD.

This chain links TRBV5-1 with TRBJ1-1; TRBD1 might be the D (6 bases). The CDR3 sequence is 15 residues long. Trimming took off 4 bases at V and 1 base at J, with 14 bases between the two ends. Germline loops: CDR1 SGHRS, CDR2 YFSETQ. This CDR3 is CASSLRQEANTEAFF. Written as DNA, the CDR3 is TGCGCCAGCAGCCTACGACAGGAGGCGAACACTGAAGCTTTCTTT.

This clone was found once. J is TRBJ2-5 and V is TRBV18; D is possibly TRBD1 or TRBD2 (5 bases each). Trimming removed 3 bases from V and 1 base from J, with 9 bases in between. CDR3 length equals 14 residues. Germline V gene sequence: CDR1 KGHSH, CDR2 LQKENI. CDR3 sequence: CASSPGTPQETQYF. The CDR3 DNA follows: TGTGCCAGCTCACCCGGGACGCCCCAAGAGACCCAGTACTTC. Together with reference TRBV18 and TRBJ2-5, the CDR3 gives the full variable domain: NAGVMQNPRHLVRRRGQEARLRCSPMKGHSHVYWYRQLPEEGLKFMVYLQKENIIDESGMPKERFSAEFPKEGPSILRIQQVVRGDSAAYFCASSPGTPQETQYFGPGTRLLVL.

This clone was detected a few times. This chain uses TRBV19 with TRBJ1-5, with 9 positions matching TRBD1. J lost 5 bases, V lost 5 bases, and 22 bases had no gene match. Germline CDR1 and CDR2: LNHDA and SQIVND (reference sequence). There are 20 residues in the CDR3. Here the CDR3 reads CASSPALSGQGRLGDQPQHF. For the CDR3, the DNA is TGTGCCAGTAGTCCAGCCCTCTCCGGACAGGGGCGTTTAGGCGATCAGCCCCAGCATTTT.

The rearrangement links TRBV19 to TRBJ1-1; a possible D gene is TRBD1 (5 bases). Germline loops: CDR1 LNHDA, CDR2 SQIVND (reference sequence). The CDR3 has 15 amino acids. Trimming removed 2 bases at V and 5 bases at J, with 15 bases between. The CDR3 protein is CASSISAGRETEAFF. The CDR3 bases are TGTGCCAGTAGTATATCGGCAGGGAGAGAAACTGAAGCTTTCTTT. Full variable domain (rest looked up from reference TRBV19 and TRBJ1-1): DGGITQSPKYLFRKEGQNVTLSCEQNLNHDAMYWYRQDPGQGLRLIYYSQIVNDFQKGDIAEGYSVSREKKESFPLTVTSAQKNPTAFYLCASSISAGRETEAFFGQGTRLTVV.

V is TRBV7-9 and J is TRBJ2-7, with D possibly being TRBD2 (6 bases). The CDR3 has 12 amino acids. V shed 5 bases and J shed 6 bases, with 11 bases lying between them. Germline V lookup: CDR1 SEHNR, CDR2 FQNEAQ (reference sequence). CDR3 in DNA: TGTGCCAGCAGCCCGGGACTCGGCGAGCAGTACTTC. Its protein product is CASSPGLGEQYF.

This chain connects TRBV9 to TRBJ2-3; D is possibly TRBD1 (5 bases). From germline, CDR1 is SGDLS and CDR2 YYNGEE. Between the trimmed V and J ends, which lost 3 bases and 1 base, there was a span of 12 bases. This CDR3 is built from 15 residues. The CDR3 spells CASSATLTGTDTQYF. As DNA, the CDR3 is TGTGCCAGCAGCGCCACCCTGACAGGCACAGATACGCAGTATTTT.

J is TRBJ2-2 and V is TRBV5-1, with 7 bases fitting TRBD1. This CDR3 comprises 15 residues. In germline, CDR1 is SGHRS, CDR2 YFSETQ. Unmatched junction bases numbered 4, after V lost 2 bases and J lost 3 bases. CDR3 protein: CASSFGQEYTGELFF. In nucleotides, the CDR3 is TGCGCCAGCAGCTTTGGACAGGAGTACACCGGGGAGCTGTTTTTT.

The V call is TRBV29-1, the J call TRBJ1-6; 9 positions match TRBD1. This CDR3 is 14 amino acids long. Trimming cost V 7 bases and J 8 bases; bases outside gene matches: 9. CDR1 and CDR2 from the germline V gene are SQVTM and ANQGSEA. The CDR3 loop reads CSGLKGQGHSPLHF. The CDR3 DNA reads TGCAGCGGCCTGAAGGGACAGGGCCATTCACCCCTCCACTTT.

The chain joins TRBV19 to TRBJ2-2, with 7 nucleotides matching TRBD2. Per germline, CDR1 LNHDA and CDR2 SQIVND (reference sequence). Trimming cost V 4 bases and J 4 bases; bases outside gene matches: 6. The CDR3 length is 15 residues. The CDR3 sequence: CASSKPGLSTGELFF. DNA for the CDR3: TGTGCCAGTAGTAAACCGGGACTAAGCACCGGGGAGCTGTTTTTT.

CDR3 sequence reads: CASSLRKGNNEQFF. CDR3 coding DNA: TGTGCCAGCAGCTTGAGGAAAGGGAACAATGAGCAGTTCTTC. The genes are TRBV5-4 and TRBJ2-1; D is ambiguous. The CDR3 has 14 amino acids. Germline values: CDR1 SGHNT, CDR2 YYREEE (reference sequence). V lost 1 base, J lost 5 bases, and 10 bases lay in between. Combining the CDR3 with reference TRBV5-4 and TRBJ2-1 gives the whole variable domain ETGVTQSPTHLIKTRGQQVTLRCSSQSGHNTVSWYQQALGQGPQFIFQYYREEENGRGNFPPRFSGLQFPNYSSELNVNALELDDSALYLCASSLRKGNNEQFFGPGTRLTVL.

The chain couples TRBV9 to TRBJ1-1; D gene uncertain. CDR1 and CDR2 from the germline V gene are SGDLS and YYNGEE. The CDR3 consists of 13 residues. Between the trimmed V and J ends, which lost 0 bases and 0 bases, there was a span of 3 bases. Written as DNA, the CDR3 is TGTGCCAGCAGCGTAGCTTTGAACACTGAAGCTTTCTTT. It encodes CASSVALNTEAFF.

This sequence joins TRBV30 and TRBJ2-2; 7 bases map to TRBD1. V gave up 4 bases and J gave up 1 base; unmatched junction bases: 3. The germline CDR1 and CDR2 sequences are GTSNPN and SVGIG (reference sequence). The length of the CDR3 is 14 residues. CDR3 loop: CAWKRGRNTGELFF. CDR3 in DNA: TGTGCCTGGAAAAGGGGGCGGAACACCGGGGAGCTGTTTTTT.

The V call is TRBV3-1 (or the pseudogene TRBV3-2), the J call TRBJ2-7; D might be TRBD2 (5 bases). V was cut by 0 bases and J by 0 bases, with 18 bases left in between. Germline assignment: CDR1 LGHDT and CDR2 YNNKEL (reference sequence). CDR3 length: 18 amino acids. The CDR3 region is CASSQERGQPYSSYEQYV. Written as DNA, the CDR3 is TGTGCCAGCAGCCAAGAACGAGGGCAACCCTATAGCTCCTACGAGCAGTACGTC.

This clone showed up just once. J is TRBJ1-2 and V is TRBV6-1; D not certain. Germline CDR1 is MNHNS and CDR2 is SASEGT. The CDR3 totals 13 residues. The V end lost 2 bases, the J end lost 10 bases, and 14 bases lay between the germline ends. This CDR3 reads CASSEKRQTNYTF. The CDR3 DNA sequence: TGTGCCAGCAGTGAAAAGAGGCAGACAAACTACACCTTC.

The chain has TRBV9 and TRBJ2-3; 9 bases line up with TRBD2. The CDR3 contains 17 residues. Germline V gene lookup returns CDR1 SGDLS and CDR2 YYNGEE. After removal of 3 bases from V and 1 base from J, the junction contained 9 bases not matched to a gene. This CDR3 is CASSARRVAGGTDTQYF. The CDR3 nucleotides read TGTGCCAGCAGCGCCCGTCGGGTAGCGGGGGGCACAGATACGCAGTATTTT.

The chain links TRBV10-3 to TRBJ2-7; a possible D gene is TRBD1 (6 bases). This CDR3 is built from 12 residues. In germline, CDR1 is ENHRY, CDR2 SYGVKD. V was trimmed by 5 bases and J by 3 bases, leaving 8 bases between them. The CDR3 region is CAISSQGYEQYV. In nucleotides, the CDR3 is TGTGCCATCAGTTCACAGGGCTACGAGCAGTACGTC.